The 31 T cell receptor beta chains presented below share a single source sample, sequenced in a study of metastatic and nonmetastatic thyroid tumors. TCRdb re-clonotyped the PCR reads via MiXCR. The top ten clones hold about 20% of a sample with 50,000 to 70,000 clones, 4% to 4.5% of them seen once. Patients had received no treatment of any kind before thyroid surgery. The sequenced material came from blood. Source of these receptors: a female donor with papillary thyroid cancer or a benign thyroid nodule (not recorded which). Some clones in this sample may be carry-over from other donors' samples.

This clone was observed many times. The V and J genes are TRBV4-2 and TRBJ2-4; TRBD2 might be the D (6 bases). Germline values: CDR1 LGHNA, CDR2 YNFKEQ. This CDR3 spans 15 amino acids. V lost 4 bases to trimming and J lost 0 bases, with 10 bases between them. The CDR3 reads CASSRGEVAKNIQYF. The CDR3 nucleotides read TGTGCCAGCAGCCGCGGGGAGGTAGCCAAAAACATTCAGTACTTC.

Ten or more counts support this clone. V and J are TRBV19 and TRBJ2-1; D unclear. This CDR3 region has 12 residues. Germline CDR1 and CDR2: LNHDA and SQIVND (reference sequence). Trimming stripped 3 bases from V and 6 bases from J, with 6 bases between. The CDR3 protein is CASSIIGNEQFF. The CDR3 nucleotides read TGTGCCAGTAGTATCATCGGCAATGAGCAGTTCTTC.

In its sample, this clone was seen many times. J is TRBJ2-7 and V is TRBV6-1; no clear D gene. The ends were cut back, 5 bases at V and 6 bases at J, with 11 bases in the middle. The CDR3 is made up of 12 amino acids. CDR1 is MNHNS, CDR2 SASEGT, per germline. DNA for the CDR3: TGTGCCAGCAGTCCAGACCCTCGCGAGCAGTACTTC. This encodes CASSPDPREQYF.

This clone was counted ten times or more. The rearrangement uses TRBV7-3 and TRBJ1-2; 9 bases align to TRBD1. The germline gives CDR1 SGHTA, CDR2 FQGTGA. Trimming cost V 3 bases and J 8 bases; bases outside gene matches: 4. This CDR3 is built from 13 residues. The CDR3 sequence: CASSLGQGRGYTF. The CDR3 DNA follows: TGTGCCAGCAGCTTGGGACAGGGAAGAGGCTACACCTTC.

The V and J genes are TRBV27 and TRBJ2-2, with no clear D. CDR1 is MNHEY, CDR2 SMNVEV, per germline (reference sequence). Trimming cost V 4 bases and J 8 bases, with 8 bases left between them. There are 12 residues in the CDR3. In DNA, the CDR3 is TGTGCCAGCAGTTCCCCTCGGGGGGAGCTGTTTTTT. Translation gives CASSSPRGELFF.

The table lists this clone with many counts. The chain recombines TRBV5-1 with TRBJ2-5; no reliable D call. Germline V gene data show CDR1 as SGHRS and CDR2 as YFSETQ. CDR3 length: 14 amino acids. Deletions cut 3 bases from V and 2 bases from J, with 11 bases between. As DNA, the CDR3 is TGCGCCAGCAGCTCCTCGAGGTCTCAAGAGACCCAGTACTTC. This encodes CASSSSRSQETQYF.

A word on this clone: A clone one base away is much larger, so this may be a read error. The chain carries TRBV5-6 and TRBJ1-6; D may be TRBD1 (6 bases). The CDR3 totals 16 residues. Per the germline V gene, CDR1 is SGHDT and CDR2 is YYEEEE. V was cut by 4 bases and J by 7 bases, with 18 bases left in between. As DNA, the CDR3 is TGTGCCAGCAGCCCACGCGGACAGTTTCAGAATTCACCCCTCCACTTT. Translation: CASSPRGQFQNSPLHF.

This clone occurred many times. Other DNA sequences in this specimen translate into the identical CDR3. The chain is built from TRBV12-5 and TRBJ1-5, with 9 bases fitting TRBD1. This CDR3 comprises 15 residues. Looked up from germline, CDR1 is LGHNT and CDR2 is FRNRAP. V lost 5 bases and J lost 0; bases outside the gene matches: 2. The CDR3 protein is CASGGTGSSNQPQHF. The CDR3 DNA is TGTGCTAGTGGTGGGACAGGGAGTAGCAATCAGCCCCAGCATTTT.

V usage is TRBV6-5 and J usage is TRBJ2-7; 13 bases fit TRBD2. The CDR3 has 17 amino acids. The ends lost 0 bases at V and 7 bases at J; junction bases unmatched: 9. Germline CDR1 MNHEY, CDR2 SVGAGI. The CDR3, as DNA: TGTGCCAGCAGTTACTCGGGACTAGCGGGATCCTCGCGGGAGCAGTACTTC. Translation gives CASSYSGLAGSSREQYF.

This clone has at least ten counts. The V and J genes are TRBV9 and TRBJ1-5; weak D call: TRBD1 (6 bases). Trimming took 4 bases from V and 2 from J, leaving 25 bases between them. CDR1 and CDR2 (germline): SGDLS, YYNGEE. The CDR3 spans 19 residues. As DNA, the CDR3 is TGTGCCAGCAGCCCCCAAGGGGGGGGGGGTGTAGGGGGCAATCAGCCCCAGCATTTT. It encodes CASSPQGGGGVGGNQPQHF.

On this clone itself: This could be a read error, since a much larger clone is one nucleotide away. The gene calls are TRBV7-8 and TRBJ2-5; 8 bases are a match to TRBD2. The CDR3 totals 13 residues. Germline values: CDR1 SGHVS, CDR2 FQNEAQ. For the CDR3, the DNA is TGTGCCAGCAGCCCAAATAGCGGGGAGAACCAGTACTTC. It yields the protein CASSPNSGENQYF.

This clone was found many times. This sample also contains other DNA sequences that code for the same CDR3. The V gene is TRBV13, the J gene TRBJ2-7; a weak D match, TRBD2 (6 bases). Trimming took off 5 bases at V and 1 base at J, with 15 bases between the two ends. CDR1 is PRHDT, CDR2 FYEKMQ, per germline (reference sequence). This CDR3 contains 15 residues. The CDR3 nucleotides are TGTGCCAGCAGCCCCAGAGGGCGGGGTTCCTACGAGCAGTACTTC. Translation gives CASSPRGRGSYEQYF. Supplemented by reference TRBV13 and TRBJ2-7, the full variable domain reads AAGVIQSPRHLIKEKRETATLKCYPIPRHDTVYWYQQGPGQDPQFLISFYEKMQSDKGSIPDRFSAQQFSDYHSELNMSSLELGDSALYFCASSPRGRGSYEQYFGPGTRLTVT.

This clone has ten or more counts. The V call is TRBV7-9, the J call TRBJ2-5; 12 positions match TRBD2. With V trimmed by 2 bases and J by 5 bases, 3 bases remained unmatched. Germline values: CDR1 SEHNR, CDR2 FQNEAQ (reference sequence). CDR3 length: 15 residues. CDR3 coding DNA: TGTGCCAGCAGCTTAAGGCTAGCGGGAGGGGAGACCCAGTACTTC. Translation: CASSLRLAGGETQYF.

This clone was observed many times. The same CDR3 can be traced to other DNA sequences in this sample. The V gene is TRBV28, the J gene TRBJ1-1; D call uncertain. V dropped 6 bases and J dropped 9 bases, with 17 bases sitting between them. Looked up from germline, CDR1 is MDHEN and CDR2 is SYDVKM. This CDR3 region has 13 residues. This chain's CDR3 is CASSSRASAQAFF. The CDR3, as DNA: TGTGCCAGCAGCTCCCGGGCCTCAGCCCAAGCTTTCTTT.

Written as DNA, the CDR3 is TGTGCCAGCAGTTACGACAACTCTGGGGCCAACGTCCTGACTTTC. Protein sequence: CASSYDNSGANVLTF. The genes are TRBV6-2 or TRBV6-3 and TRBJ2-6; no firm D call. Per the germline V gene, CDR1 is MNHEY and CDR2 is SVGEGT. The CDR3 extends over 15 amino acids. The V end was cut by 2 bases, the J end by 0 bases, with 5 bases between.

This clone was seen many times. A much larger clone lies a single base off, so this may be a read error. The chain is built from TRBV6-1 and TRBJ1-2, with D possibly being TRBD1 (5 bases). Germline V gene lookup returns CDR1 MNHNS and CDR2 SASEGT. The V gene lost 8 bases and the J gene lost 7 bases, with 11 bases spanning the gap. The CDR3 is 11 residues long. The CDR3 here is CASGRGTGYTF. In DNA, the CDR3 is TGTGCCAGCGGTAGAGGGACTGGCTACACCTTC.

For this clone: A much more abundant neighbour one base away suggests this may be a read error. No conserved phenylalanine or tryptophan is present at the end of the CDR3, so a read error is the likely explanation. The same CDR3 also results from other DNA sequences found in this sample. The CDR3 loop is CASSLGASGMAYEQYS. The CDR3 bases are TGTGCCAGCAGCTTAGGTGCCTCAGGTATGGCCTACGAGCAGTACTCC. The chain has TRBV11-2 and TRBJ2-7; D ambiguous. V gave up 1 base and J gave up 2 bases, with 15 bases separating them. The CDR3 is 16 amino acids. Per the germline V gene, CDR1 is SGHAT and CDR2 is FQNNGV.

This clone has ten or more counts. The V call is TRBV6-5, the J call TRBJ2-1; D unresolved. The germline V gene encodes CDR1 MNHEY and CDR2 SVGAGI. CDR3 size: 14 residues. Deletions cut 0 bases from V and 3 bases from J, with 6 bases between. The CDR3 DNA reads TGTGCCAGCAGTTACTCGAACTTCTACAATGAGCAGTTCTTC. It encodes CASSYSNFYNEQFF.

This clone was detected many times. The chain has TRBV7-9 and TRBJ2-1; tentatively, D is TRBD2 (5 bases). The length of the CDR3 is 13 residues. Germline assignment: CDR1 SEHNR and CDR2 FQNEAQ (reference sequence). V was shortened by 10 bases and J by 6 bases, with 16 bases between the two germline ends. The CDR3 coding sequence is TGTGCCACCGAAGAGGGAGTAGGCAATGAGCAGTTCTTC. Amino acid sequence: CATEEGVGNEQFF.

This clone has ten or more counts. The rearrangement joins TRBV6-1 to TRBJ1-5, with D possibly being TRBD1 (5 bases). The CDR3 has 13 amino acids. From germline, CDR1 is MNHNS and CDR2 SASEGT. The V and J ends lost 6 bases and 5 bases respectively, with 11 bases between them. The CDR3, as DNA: TGTGCCAGCAGCAGGGCAGTGGATCAGCCCCAGCATTTT. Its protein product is CASSRAVDQPQHF.

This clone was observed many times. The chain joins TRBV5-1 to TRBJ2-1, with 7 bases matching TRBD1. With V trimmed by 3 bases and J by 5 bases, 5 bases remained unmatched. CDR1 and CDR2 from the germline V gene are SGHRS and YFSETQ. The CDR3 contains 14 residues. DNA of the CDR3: TGCGCCAGCAGCTGGTGGGACAGTAACAATGAGCAGTTCTTC. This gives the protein CASSWWDSNNEQFF.

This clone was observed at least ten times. The CDR3 DNA sequence: TGTGCCAGCTCACCAGGGCCGGGACTAGCGGTTAAGAACACCGGGGAGCTGTTTTTT. Translating gives CASSPGPGLAVKNTGELFF. The J gene is TRBJ2-2, the V gene TRBV18, with TRBD2 matching 11 bases. The CDR3 runs to 19 residues. Trimming took 2 bases from V and 1 from J; bases not matched to a gene: 9. Germline V lookup: CDR1 KGHSH, CDR2 LQKENI.

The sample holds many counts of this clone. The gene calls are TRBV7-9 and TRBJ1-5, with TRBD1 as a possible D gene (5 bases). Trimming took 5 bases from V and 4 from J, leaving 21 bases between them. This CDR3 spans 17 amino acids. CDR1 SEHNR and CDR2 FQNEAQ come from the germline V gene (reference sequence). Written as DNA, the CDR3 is TGTGCCAGCAGCACCGCCCCCTCAGGGTATCGGAATCAGCCCCAGCATTTT. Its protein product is CASSTAPSGYRNQPQHF.

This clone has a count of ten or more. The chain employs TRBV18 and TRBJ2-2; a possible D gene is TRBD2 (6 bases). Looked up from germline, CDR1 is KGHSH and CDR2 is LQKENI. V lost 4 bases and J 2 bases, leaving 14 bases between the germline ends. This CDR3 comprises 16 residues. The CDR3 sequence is CASSRGIVPNTGELFF. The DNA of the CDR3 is TGTGCCAGCTCACGCGGGATAGTCCCCAACACCGGGGAGCTGTTTTTT.

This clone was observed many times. The CDR3 region is CASSCRTSGMCYEQFF. CDR3 nucleotide sequence: TGCGCCAGCAGCTGTAGGACTAGCGGGATGTGTTATGAGCAGTTCTTC. V gene TRBV5-1 combines with J gene TRBJ2-1, with 12 positions matching TRBD2. Trimming took 3 bases from V and 8 from J; bases not matched to a gene: 9. This CDR3 is built from 16 residues. CDR1 is SGHRS, CDR2 YFSETQ, per germline.

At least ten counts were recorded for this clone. Here the CDR3 DNA reads TGTGCCAGCAGTGAAGGGGGACAGGGTGTCTACACCTTC. Translation: CASSEGGQGVYTF. The genes are TRBV6-1 and TRBJ1-2; TRBD1 agrees at 9 bases. The CDR3 is 13 residues long. V was clipped by 1 base and J by 10 bases; unmatched bases: 4. From germline, CDR1 is MNHNS and CDR2 SASEGT.

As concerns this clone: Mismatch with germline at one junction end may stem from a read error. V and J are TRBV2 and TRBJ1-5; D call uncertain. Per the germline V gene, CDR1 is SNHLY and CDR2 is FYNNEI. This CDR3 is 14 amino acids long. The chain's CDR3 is CASSETGHNHPQHF. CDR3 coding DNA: TGTGCCAGCAGTGAAACGGGCCACAATCATCCCCAGCATTTT. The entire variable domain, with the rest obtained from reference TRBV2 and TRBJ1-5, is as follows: EPEVTQTPSHQVTQMGQEVILRCVPISNHLYFYWYRQILGQKVEFLVSFYNNEISEKSEIFDDQFSVERPDGSNFTLKIRSTKLEDSAMYFCASSETGHNHPQHFGDGTRLSIL.

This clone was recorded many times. In DNA, the CDR3 is TGTGCCAGCAGCCGCGGGGGGGCTGGAGATACGCAGTATTTT. It yields the protein CASSRGGAGDTQYF. The rearrangement uses TRBV5-6 and TRBJ2-3, with TRBD2 identical over 9 bases. V shed 4 bases, J shed 5 bases, and the junction held 5 bases outside the gene matches. Germline assignment: CDR1 SGHDT and CDR2 YYEEEE. CDR3 size: 14 residues.

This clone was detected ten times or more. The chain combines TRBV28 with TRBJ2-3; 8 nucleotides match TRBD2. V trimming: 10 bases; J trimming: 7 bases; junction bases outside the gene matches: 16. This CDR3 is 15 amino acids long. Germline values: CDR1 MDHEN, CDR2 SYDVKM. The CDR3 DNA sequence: TGTGCCACCACTTCTCCGGGACTAGAAGCTTATACGCAGTATTTT. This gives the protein CATTSPGLEAYTQYF.

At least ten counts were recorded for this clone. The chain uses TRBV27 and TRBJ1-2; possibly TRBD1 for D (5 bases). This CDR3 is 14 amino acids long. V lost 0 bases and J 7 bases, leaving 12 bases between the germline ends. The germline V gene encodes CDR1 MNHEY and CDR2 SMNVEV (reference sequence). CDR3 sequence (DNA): TGTGCCAGCAGTTTATCACGGTCCGGGGGTGGCTACACCTTC. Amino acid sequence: CASSLSRSGGGYTF.

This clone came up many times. CDR3 in amino acids: CASSRTSGSGGTGELFF. The CDR3 DNA follows: TGTGCCAGCTCCAGGACTAGCGGGAGCGGGGGCACCGGGGAGCTGTTTTTT. This chain links TRBV5-5 with TRBJ2-2, with 13 positions matching TRBD2. The CDR3 has 17 residues. In germline, CDR1 is SGHKS, CDR2 YYEKEE (reference sequence). J lost 4 bases, V lost 7 bases, and 10 bases had no gene match.